Each of the 3 T cell receptor beta chains below was sequenced from the same sample in a study of OX40 agonist ivuxolimab in advanced cancers. TCRdb's table, derived via immunoSEQ multiplex PCR, lists solely in-frame clones and lacks some. Here the sample spans approximately 40,000 clones, 75% to 85% being singletons. The sequences come from CD4+ or CD8+ T cells sorted from blood, collected in a trial of the OX40 agonist ivuxolimab. These receptors came from an adult with an advanced solid tumor such as melanoma, head and neck, liver or kidney cancer.

V usage is TRBV7-3 and J usage is TRBJ2-1; D is ambiguous. The ends were cut back, 5 bases at V and 12 bases at J, with 17 bases in the middle. Germline CDR1 reads SGHTA; CDR2 reads FQGTGA. The CDR3 runs 13 residues. The CDR3 region has the DNA TGTGCCAGCAGCCCGATGGGATATTCAGGGCAGTTCTTC. It is translated as CASSPMGYSGQFF.

This clone was counted between two and nine times. The chain has TRBV13 and TRBJ2-7; 10 positions match TRBD2. This CDR3 has 14 residues. Looked up from germline, CDR1 is PRHDT and CDR2 is FYEKMQ (reference sequence). The trim removed 8 bases at V and 4 bases at J, leaving 8 bases unmatched. The CDR3 DNA reads as TGTGCCAGCTCAACTAGCGGGGCGTCTTACGAGCAGTACTTC. As protein: CASSTSGASYEQYF.

V is TRBV6-5 and J is TRBJ1-1; TRBD1 agrees at 8 bases. The CDR3 is 15 amino acids. The germline gives CDR1 MNHEY, CDR2 SVGAGI. The ends lost 2 bases at V and 10 bases at J; junction bases unmatched: 12. This CDR3 is CASSYVGTGLFGAFF. The CDR3 DNA is TGTGCCAGCAGTTACGTCGGGACAGGTCTATTTGGAGCTTTCTTT.